A selection of T cell receptor beta chains follows, all from one sample in a study of blood T cell repertoires in COVID-19. Only in-frame clones appear in the TCRdb table, and some are missing; sequencing was by immunoSEQ multiplex PCR. In the table there are 45,000 or so clones, 86% of which are singletons. The sample taken for sequencing was peripheral blood. The receptors were sampled from a man in his forties or fifties with active COVID-19. Each CDR3 is given with its conserved first and last residue. Fields, in order: J gene, clone size, V gene, D gene, CDR3 DNA, CDR3 protein. The D gene is left open where the match is weak. Clone size appears in some rows only: once, few, many, or a class for an expanded clone.

J gene: TRBJ2-5; clone size: .; V gene: TRBV28; D gene: TRBD2; CDR3 DNA: TGTGCCAGCAGTTCCCAGAACTTAGCGGGAGAAGAGACCCAGTACTTC; CDR3 protein: CASSSQNLAGEETQYF
J gene: TRBJ2-5; clone size: .; V gene: TRBV3-1/TRBV3-2; D gene: TRBD2; CDR3 DNA: TGTGCCAGCAGCCAAGAACCCGAACTAGCGCAGGAGACCCAGTACTTC; CDR3 protein: CASSQEPELAQETQYF
J gene: TRBJ2-5; clone size: .; V gene: TRBV28; D gene: TRBD2; CDR3 DNA: TGTGCCAGCATGGCTGCCGGGAGGGGGCAAGAGACCCAGTACTTC; CDR3 protein: CASMAAGRGQETQYF
J gene: TRBJ2-3; clone size: few; V gene: TRBV10-1; D gene: TRBD2; CDR3 DNA: TGCGCCAGCAGTGTGGGACTAGGGGATACGCAGTATTTT; CDR3 protein: CASSVGLGDTQYF
J gene: TRBJ2-7; clone size: .; V gene: TRBV18; D gene: .; CDR3 DNA: TGTGCCAGCTCGCATGAAGGAGAACCCTACGAGCAGTACTTC; CDR3 protein: CASSHEGEPYEQYF
J gene: TRBJ2-1; clone size: .; V gene: TRBV19; D gene: .; CDR3 DNA: TGTGCCAGTAGGGGTCGGGGTCATGAGCAGTTCTTC; CDR3 protein: CASRGRGHEQFF
J gene: TRBJ2-1; clone size: few; V gene: TRBV24-1; D gene: .; CDR3 DNA: TGTGCCACCAGTGATTTCGCGGGGAGCTCCTACAATGAGCAGTTCTTC; CDR3 protein: CATSDFAGSSYNEQFF
J gene: TRBJ2-3; clone size: .; V gene: TRBV5-5; D gene: .; CDR3 DNA: TGTGCCAGCAGCTTGGATTTGGCCACGAGCACAGATACGCAGTATTTT; CDR3 protein: CASSLDLATSTDTQYF
J gene: TRBJ1-5; clone size: once; V gene: TRBV19; D gene: .; CDR3 DNA: TGTGCCAGTAGTATGGATGTGCAGGGCGAACAGCCCCAGCATTTT; CDR3 protein: CASSMDVQGEQPQHF
J gene: TRBJ1-1; clone size: .; V gene: TRBV20-1; D gene: TRBD1; CDR3 DNA: TGCAGTGCTAGTCGACAGGGGAGGCACACTGAAGCTTTCTTT; CDR3 protein: CSASRQGRHTEAFF
J gene: TRBJ2-1; clone size: .; V gene: TRBV5-1; D gene: .; CDR3 DNA: TGCGCCAGCGGGGAGGCGGTCTACTCCTACAATGAGCAGTTCTTC; CDR3 protein: CASGEAVYSYNEQFF
J gene: TRBJ1-2; clone size: .; V gene: TRBV11-2; D gene: TRBD1; CDR3 DNA: TGTGCCAGCAGGAACCCAGGGGGTAGTATGTATGGCTACACCTTC; CDR3 protein: CASRNPGGSMYGYTF
J gene: TRBJ2-7; clone size: .; V gene: TRBV4-1; D gene: .; CDR3 DNA: TGCGCCAGCAGCCAAGAAAGGGCGGGCGCATCCTACGAGCAGTACTTC; CDR3 protein: CASSQERAGASYEQYF
J gene: TRBJ2-7; clone size: .; V gene: TRBV3-1/TRBV3-2; D gene: .; CDR3 DNA: TGTGCCAGCAGCCAAAAAGCGGCTTGGGACGAGCAGTACTTC; CDR3 protein: CASSQKAAWDEQYF
J gene: TRBJ2-3; clone size: .; V gene: TRBV12-5; D gene: TRBD2; CDR3 DNA: TGTGCTAGTGGTTTGGGACTAGCGGGGCCCACAGATACGCAGTATTTT; CDR3 protein: CASGLGLAGPTDTQYF
J gene: TRBJ2-7; clone size: .; V gene: TRBV9; D gene: TRBD1; CDR3 DNA: TGTGCCAGCAGCGTAGATGGGACAGCTTTCTACGAGCAGTACTTC; CDR3 protein: CASSVDGTAFYEQYF
J gene: TRBJ2-4; clone size: .; V gene: TRBV5-4; D gene: TRBD1; CDR3 DNA: TGTGCCAGCAGCTTGCTGGGACAGGAAAACATTCAGTACTTC; CDR3 protein: CASSLLGQENIQYF
J gene: TRBJ2-1; clone size: .; V gene: TRBV12-3/TRBV12-4; D gene: .; CDR3 DNA: TGTGCCAGCAGTCCCAACCCTACAGCTGGTGAGTTCTTC; CDR3 protein: CASSPNPTAGEFF
J gene: TRBJ2-5; clone size: .; V gene: TRBV7-9; D gene: TRBD1; CDR3 DNA: TGTGCCAGCAGCATCGGGACAGGGGGCGGGGAGACCCAGTACTTC; CDR3 protein: CASSIGTGGGETQYF
J gene: TRBJ1-1; clone size: .; V gene: TRBV18; D gene: .; CDR3 DNA: TGTGCCAGCTCCCAAGCGACGGCGGGAGAAGCTTTCTTT; CDR3 protein: CASSQATAGEAFF
J gene: TRBJ1-2; clone size: .; V gene: TRBV12-3/TRBV12-4; D gene: .; CDR3 DNA: TGTGCCAGCACCCCGGGGGGTCTCCTCGGCTACACCTTC; CDR3 protein: CASTPGGLLGYTF
J gene: TRBJ1-3; clone size: few; V gene: TRBV3-1/TRBV3-2; D gene: TRBD1; CDR3 DNA: TGTGCCAGCAGCCCCGACAGGGTTGGCTCTGGAAACACCATATATTTT; CDR3 protein: CASSPDRVGSGNTIYF
J gene: TRBJ1-4; clone size: once; V gene: TRBV18; D gene: .; CDR3 DNA: TGTGCCAGCTCTCCACGGGGGGCTAATGAAAAACTGTTTTTT; CDR3 protein: CASSPRGANEKLFF
J gene: TRBJ2-4; clone size: .; V gene: TRBV11-2; D gene: TRBD1; CDR3 DNA: TGTGCCAGCAGCTCCCGGGACAGGGACTTAAACATTCAGTACTTC; CDR3 protein: CASSSRDRDLNIQYF
J gene: TRBJ2-2; clone size: .; V gene: TRBV6-5; D gene: .; CDR3 DNA: TGTGCCAGCAGCCAGAGCGGAGACACCGGGGAGCTGTTTTTT; CDR3 protein: CASSQSGDTGELFF
J gene: TRBJ1-5; clone size: once; V gene: TRBV7-2; D gene: .; CDR3 DNA: TGTGCCAGCAGCGTAACGGAGGCATTTTATCAGCCCCAGCATTTT; CDR3 protein: CASSVTEAFYQPQHF
J gene: TRBJ2-3; clone size: .; V gene: TRBV19; D gene: TRBD2; CDR3 DNA: TGTGCCAGTAGGGGTAATAGGGGACTAGCGGAAACAGATACGCAGTATTTT; CDR3 protein: CASRGNRGLAETDTQYF
J gene: TRBJ2-7; clone size: .; V gene: TRBV7-2; D gene: .; CDR3 DNA: TGTGCCAGCAGGAATAGCATTTCCTCCTACGAGCAGTACTTC; CDR3 protein: CASRNSISSYEQYF
J gene: TRBJ2-5; clone size: .; V gene: TRBV6-5; D gene: TRBD1; CDR3 DNA: TGTGCCAGCACTAGACAGGGACAGACCCAGTACTTC; CDR3 protein: CASTRQGQTQYF
J gene: TRBJ2-1; clone size: .; V gene: TRBV9; D gene: .; CDR3 DNA: TGTGCCAGCAGCGTAGAATCGGCGGGACTGGCCAATGAGCAGTTCTTC; CDR3 protein: CASSVESAGLANEQFF
J gene: TRBJ2-7; clone size: .; V gene: TRBV7-8; D gene: .; CDR3 DNA: TGTGCCAGCAGCCCTCGGACCGGGGTATCGTCCTACGAGCAGTACTTC; CDR3 protein: CASSPRTGVSSYEQYF
J gene: TRBJ2-1; clone size: .; V gene: TRBV5-1; D gene: TRBD2; CDR3 DNA: TGCGCCAGCATGAGGAGCGGGAGGGCCCTCTCCTACAATGAGCAGTTCTTC; CDR3 protein: CASMRSGRALSYNEQFF
J gene: TRBJ2-7; clone size: .; V gene: TRBV28; D gene: .; CDR3 DNA: TGTGCCAGCAGGTCTTTGAGGGCGACCCCCTACGAGCAGTACTTC; CDR3 protein: CASRSLRATPYEQYF
J gene: TRBJ1-5; clone size: .; V gene: TRBV19; D gene: TRBD1; CDR3 DNA: TGTGCCAGTAGTGATACAGGGGATCAGCCCCAGCATTTT; CDR3 protein: CASSDTGDQPQHF
J gene: TRBJ1-2; clone size: .; V gene: TRBV6-2/TRBV6-3; D gene: TRBD1; CDR3 DNA: TGTGCCAGCAGCCCTGCCCGAAACAGGGGGCCGGGATATGGCTACACCTTC; CDR3 protein: CASSPARNRGPGYGYTF